The 17 T cell receptor beta chains below come from one sample, sequenced in a study of response to subunit inactivated influenza vaccine. From the RT-PCR reads, TCRdb called clonotypes with MiXCR, one entry per CDR3 protein. The table records 150,000 to 200,000 distinct CDR3 sequences, approximately 12% of them present only once. This sample also appeared in a second study, on T cells expressing NK-cell markers. That work states: What made the TCR beta cDNA was 5'RACE template switching with UMIs.

Here the sequenced sample was CD8+ T cells sorted from PBMCs, taken 11 to 12 days after vaccination. Every receptor here comes from a man aged 50 to 60 who received an inactivated influenza vaccine.

The genes are TRBV9 and TRBJ1-4; D unclear. Germline V gene lookup returns CDR1 SGDLS and CDR2 YYNGEE. The CDR3 consists of 14 residues. Trimming cost V 1 base and J 4 bases, with 8 bases left between them. The CDR3 spells CASSVSGSNEKLFF. The CDR3 bases are TGTGCCAGCAGCGTATCGGGCAGTAATGAAAAACTGTTTTTT.

The chain uses TRBV6-1 and TRBJ2-2; the match to TRBD2 covers 10 bases. The CDR3 runs 16 residues. With V trimmed by 5 bases and J by 4 bases, 7 bases remained unmatched. Germline CDR1 reads MNHNS; CDR2 reads SASEGT. CDR3 in DNA: TGTGCCAGCAGTCCGCTAGCGGGAGTTGGCACCGGGGAGCTGTTTTTT. The encoded protein is CASSPLAGVGTGELFF.

This clonotype was seen a handful of times. The chain links TRBV28 to TRBJ2-1, with D tentatively TRBD1 (5 bases). The length of the CDR3 is 16 residues. Germline lookup yields CDR1 MDHEN and CDR2 SYDVKM. V shed 4 bases and J shed 6 bases, with 19 bases lying between them. Here the CDR3 DNA reads TGTGCCAGCAGTTCCCCCATAAAGGGGTTGGCCAATGAGCAGTTCTTC. This gives the protein CASSSPIKGLANEQFF.

This clonotype appeared many times. This rearrangement joins TRBV3-1 to TRBJ2-1; 10 bases align to TRBD2. Trimming took 5 bases from V and 6 from J; bases not matched to a gene: 13. The CDR3 consists of 17 residues. Germline-derived CDR1 and CDR2 are LGHDT and YNNKEL (reference sequence). DNA of the CDR3: TGTGCCAGCAGCTTAGTGGGCGGGCTAGCGGGGGTCAATGAGCAGTTCTTC. It codes for CASSLVGGLAGVNEQFF.

The sample holds a few counts of this clonotype. This CDR3 reads CASSYHYIGRISGANVLTF. CDR3 DNA: TGTGCCAGCAGCTACCATTACATCGGGAGGATATCTGGGGCCAACGTCCTGACTTTC. V gene TRBV11-2 combines with J gene TRBJ2-6; 7 bases are a match to TRBD2. CDR3 length equals 19 residues. Germline lookup yields CDR1 SGHAT and CDR2 FQNNGV. V lost 4 bases and J lost 1; bases outside the gene matches: 13.

The rearrangement joins TRBV12-3 or TRBV12-4 to TRBJ1-1; no clear D. This CDR3 comprises 13 residues. Trimming cost V 1 base and J 3 bases, with 6 bases left between them. CDR3 DNA sequence: TGTGCCAGCAGTTTAGAGGTACACACTGAAGCTTTCTTT. Translation gives CASSLEVHTEAFF.

This chain connects TRBV3-1 to TRBJ2-5, with 12 positions matching TRBD2. Germline loops: CDR1 LGHDT, CDR2 YNNKEL (reference sequence). The CDR3 contains 17 residues. J lost 2 bases, V lost 3 bases, and 7 bases had no gene match. The CDR3 region is CASSHELAGGTQETQYF. The DNA for the CDR3 is TGTGCCAGCAGCCACGAACTAGCGGGAGGTACACAAGAGACCCAGTACTTC.

This clonotype was counted only a few times. J is TRBJ2-1 and V is TRBV12-3 or TRBV12-4, with 9 bases matching TRBD2. V was pared by 3 bases and J by 3 bases, with 6 bases of the junction left unmatched. This CDR3 is built from 16 residues. CDR3 sequence reads: CASSFQASGVYNEQFF. The CDR3 bases are TGTGCCAGCAGTTTCCAAGCTAGCGGGGTCTACAATGAGCAGTTCTTC.

This clonotype showed up many times. J is TRBJ2-2 and V is TRBV5-1; D is unclear. This CDR3 spans 12 amino acids. The V end lost 2 bases, the J end lost 6 bases, and 5 bases lay between the germline ends. Germline-derived CDR1 and CDR2 are SGHRS and YFSETQ. As DNA, the CDR3 is TGCGCCAGCAGCTTAGGGCCCGGGGAGCTGTTTTTT. The encoded protein is CASSLGPGELFF.

V gene TRBV12-3 or TRBV12-4 combines with J gene TRBJ2-7, with 8 bases that match TRBD1. There are 14 residues in the CDR3. Trimming removed 5 bases from V and 3 bases from J; junction bases left unmatched: 6. In nucleotides, the CDR3 is TGTGCCAGCAGTCCAGGGGGCAATATCTACGAGCAGTACTTC. Translating it yields CASSPGGNIYEQYF.

This clonotype was recorded a few times. The J gene is TRBJ2-1, the V gene TRBV6-2 or TRBV6-3; TRBD2 agrees at 15 bases. V shed 5 bases and J 2 bases; nucleotides not matched to a gene: 10. Germline values: CDR1 MNHEY, CDR2 SVGEGT. The CDR3 totals 19 residues. CDR3 sequence reads: CASSPDGLAGGPTYNEQFF. For the CDR3, the DNA is TGTGCCAGCAGTCCTGACGGACTAGCGGGGGGGCCTACCTACAATGAGCAGTTCTTC.

This clonotype showed up just a few times. V gene TRBV6-1 combines with J gene TRBJ2-5, with 11 bases matching TRBD2. Germline lookup yields CDR1 MNHNS and CDR2 SASEGT. The CDR3 covers 15 residues. Trimming cost V 4 bases and J 4 bases; bases outside gene matches: 5. In DNA form, the CDR3 reads TGTGCCAGCAGTGCCTCCGGGACTAGCGGAGAGACCCAGTACTTC. This codes for CASSASGTSGETQYF.

This chain joins TRBV4-2 and TRBJ1-4; possible D gene TRBD1, 5 bases. Deletions cut 2 bases from V and 7 bases from J, with 17 bases between. The CDR3 length is 16 residues. Looked up from germline, CDR1 is LGHNA and CDR2 is YNFKEQ. The CDR3 region has the DNA TGTGCCAGCAGCCAATTGGGGGGGGGAGGCTCTGAAAAACTGTTTTTT. It codes for CASSQLGGGGSEKLFF.

The J gene is TRBJ2-3, the V gene TRBV27, with TRBD2 matching over 8 bases. This CDR3 comprises 16 residues. Unmatched junction bases numbered 8, after V lost 1 base and J lost 5 bases. CDR1 and CDR2 from the germline V gene are MNHEY and SMNVEV (reference sequence). CDR3: CASSLWPGGPGDTQYF. The CDR3 DNA sequence: TGTGCCAGCAGTTTATGGCCGGGGGGGCCGGGAGATACGCAGTATTTT.

This rearrangement joins TRBV7-9 to TRBJ2-7; unclear D gene. V was clipped by 5 bases and J by 0 bases, with 17 bases between them. Germline V lookup: CDR1 SEHNR, CDR2 FQNEAQ (reference sequence). The CDR3 has 16 residues. The CDR3 reads CASSPLFGLSSYEQYF. In DNA form, the CDR3 reads TGTGCCAGCAGCCCATTGTTCGGGCTCTCCTCCTACGAGCAGTACTTC.

This chain joins TRBV6-1 and TRBJ2-1; 7 bases align to TRBD2. This CDR3 region has 15 residues. Looked up from germline, CDR1 is MNHNS and CDR2 is SASEGT. V trimming: 8 bases; J trimming: 0 bases; junction bases outside the gene matches: 7. This CDR3 is CASSSGGSSYNEQFF. DNA of the CDR3: TGTGCCAGCTCATCCGGGGGGAGCTCCTACAATGAGCAGTTCTTC.

The chain combines TRBV7-8 with TRBJ2-7; no reliable D call. Trimming took off 1 base at V and 3 bases at J, with 7 bases between the two ends. The germline CDR1 and CDR2 sequences are SGHVS and FQNEAQ. The CDR3 sequence is 13 residues long. The CDR3 region is CASSLDRLYEQYF. CDR3 coding DNA: TGTGCCAGCAGCTTAGACAGACTCTACGAGCAGTACTTC.